Here is one TCR beta chain with its context. In this sample, this clone turned up many times. Its target antigen remains unknown. No quality values exist for individual bases; no much larger clone is one base distant. Other DNA sequences in this sample translate to the same CDR3. This record belongs to a study of metastatic and nonmetastatic thyroid tumors (dated by TCRdb to 2020 to 2022). As for the study more broadly: For patients with malignant and with benign thyroid disease, the researchers compared repertoires between peripheral blood samples and tumor or nodule tissue samples. Study-wide findings and limitations: In both blood and tumor samples, TCR beta diversity was reported to be significantly higher in malignant tumors than in benign nodules.

No treatment had been received by any patient before thyroid surgery. The study retrospectively analysed patient clinical samples collected from about 2012 to 2019 using T-cell receptor beta sequencing. The junction carries 15 bases between V and J, which are trimmed by 5 bases and 5 bases respectively. As encoded in the germline V gene, CDR1 is MDHEN while CDR2 is SYDVKM. The CDR3, cysteine through phenylalanine, is 14 amino acids long. Only the CDR3 region is kept as DNA, spanning 42 bases read in frame from base 1. Libraries were prepared through PCR. The instrument given in TCRdb is Illumina HiSeq 4000. High-throughput sequencing was used to profile the TCR beta-chain CDR3 region of every patient. On the study's bioinformatics: CDR3 differences across clinicopathological groups were used to build a classifier for discriminating distant-metastatic papillary thyroid cancer patients. The Shannon index was used to measure repertoire diversity, and the Morisita-Horn index was used to measure how similar tumor and blood repertoires were. TCRdb redid the processing of the public reads, applying fastp at Q25 and MiXCR, and retained in-frame beta chains. These V and J calls rely on TCRdb rather than the paper's analysis. For this sample the table gives approximately 35,000 clones, of which 14% to 15% were detected only once. Clones ranked in the top ten supply 15% to 20% of the sample.

The specimen was blood. This clonotype was obtained from a male donor with papillary thyroid cancer or a benign thyroid nodule (not recorded which). Some clones in this sample may be carry-over from other donors' samples. This sequence uses TRBV28 and TRBJ1-1; the D gene identity is not certain. The CDR3 reads CASSPRIGWTEAFF. The sequenced DNA: TGTGCCAGCAGTCCGCGGATAGGGTGGACTGAAGCTTTCTTT. Full variable domain (CDR3 extended with the reference TRBV28 and TRBJ1-1 proteins): DVKVTQSSRYLVKRTGEKVFLECVQDMDHENMFWYRQDPGLGLRLIYFSYDVKMKEKGDIPEGYSVSREKKERFSLILESASTNQTSMYLCASSPRIGWTEAFFGQGTRLTVV.